This TCR beta chain was retrieved from a study of Graves' ophthalmopathy and Graves' hyperthyroidism. From RNA, the CDR3 regions of TCR beta chains were amplified and sequenced. The first-round RT-PCR employed HTBI primers together with the Qiagen OneStep RT-PCR kit. A multiplex PCR was then performed as the second round. A single record per CDR3 protein comes from TCRdb applying MiXCR to the multiplex PCR reads. The sample has hundreds of thousands of distinct CDR3 sequences; 40% are singletons. Concerning this clonotype itself: The germline gene is not matched at one end of the junction; a read error may be the cause.

Germline V gene data show CDR1 as SGHNT and CDR2 as YYREEE (reference sequence). This CDR3 has 15 residues. Diagnosis used clinical symptoms, serum thyroxine, TRAb, thyroid ultrasound and orbital computed tomography. The receptor comes from an adult man with Graves' ophthalmopathy. Sequencing was performed on peripheral blood. J is TRBJ1-6 and V is TRBV5-4, with D possibly matching TRBD1 (6 bases). CDR3 sequence reads: CASSLGTSERSPLHF. The CDR3 DNA is TGCGCCAGCAGCTTAGGGACATCCGAAAGGTCACCCCTCCACTTT. Looking up the rest from reference TRBV5-4 and TRBJ1-6 gives the full variable domain: ETGVTQSPTHLIKTRGQQVTLRCSSQSGHNTVSWYQQALGQGPQFIFQYYREEENGRGNFPPRFSGLQFPNYSSELNVNALELDDSALYLCASSLGTSERSPLHFGNGTRLTVT.